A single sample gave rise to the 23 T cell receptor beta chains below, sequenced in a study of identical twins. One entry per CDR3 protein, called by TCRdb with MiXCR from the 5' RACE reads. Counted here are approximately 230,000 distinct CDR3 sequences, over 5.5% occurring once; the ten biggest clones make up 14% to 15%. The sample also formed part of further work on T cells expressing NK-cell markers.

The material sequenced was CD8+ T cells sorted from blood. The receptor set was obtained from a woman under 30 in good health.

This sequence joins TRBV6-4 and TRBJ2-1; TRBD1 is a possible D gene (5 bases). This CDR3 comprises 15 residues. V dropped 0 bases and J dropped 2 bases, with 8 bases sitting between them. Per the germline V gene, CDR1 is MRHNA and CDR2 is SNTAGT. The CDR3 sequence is CASSDSRGAYNEQFF. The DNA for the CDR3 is TGTGCCAGCAGTGACTCAAGGGGCGCCTACAATGAGCAGTTCTTC.

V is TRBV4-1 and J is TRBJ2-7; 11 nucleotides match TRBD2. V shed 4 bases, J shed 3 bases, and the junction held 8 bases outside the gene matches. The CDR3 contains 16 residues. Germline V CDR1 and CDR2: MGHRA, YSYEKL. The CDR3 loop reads CASSRGGTSGFYEQYF. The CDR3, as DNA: TGCGCCAGCAGCCGCGGAGGGACTAGCGGCTTCTACGAGCAGTACTTC.

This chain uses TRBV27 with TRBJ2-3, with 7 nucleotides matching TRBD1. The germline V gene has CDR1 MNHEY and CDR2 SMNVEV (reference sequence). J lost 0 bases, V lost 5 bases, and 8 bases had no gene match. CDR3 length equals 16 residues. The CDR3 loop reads CASSPGTDISTDTQYF. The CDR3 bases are TGTGCCAGCAGTCCCGGGACAGACATTAGCACAGATACGCAGTATTTT.

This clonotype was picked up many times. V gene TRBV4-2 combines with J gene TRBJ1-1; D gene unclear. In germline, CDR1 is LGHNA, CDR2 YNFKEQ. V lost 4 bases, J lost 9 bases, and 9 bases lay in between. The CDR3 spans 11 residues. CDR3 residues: CASSPGYQAFF. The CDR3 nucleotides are TGTGCCAGCAGCCCGGGGTATCAAGCTTTCTTT.

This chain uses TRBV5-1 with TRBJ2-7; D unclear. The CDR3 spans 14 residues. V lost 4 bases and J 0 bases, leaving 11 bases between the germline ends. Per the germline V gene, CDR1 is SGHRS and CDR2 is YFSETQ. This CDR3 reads CASSPDPVSYEQYF. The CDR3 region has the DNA TGCGCCAGCAGCCCGGACCCGGTCTCCTACGAGCAGTACTTC.

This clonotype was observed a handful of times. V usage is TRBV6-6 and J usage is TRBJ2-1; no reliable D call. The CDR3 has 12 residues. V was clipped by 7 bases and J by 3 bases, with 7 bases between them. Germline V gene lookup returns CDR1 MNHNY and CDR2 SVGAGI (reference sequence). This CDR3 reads CASNDGYNEQFF. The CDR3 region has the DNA TGTGCCAGCAATGACGGCTACAATGAGCAGTTCTTC.

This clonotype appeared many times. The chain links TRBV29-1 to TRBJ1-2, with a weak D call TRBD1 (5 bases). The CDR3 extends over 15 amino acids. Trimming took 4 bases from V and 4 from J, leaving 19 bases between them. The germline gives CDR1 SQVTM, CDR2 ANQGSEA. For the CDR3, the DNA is TGCAGCGTTGTGGTGCGAGACAGAAAACCCTATGGCTACACCTTC. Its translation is CSVVVRDRKPYGYTF.

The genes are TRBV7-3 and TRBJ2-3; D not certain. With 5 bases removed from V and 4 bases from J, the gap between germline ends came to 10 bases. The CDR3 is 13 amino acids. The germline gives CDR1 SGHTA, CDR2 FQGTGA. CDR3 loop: CASSQDLADTQYF. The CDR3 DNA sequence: TGTGCCAGCAGCCAAGATCTAGCAGATACGCAGTATTTT.

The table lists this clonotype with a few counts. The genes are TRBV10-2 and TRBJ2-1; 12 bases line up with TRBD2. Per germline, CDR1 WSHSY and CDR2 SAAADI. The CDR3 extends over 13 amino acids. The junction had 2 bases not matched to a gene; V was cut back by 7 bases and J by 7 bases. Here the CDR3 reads CASTLAGGNEQFF. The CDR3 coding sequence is TGCGCCAGCACCCTAGCGGGGGGGAATGAGCAGTTCTTC.

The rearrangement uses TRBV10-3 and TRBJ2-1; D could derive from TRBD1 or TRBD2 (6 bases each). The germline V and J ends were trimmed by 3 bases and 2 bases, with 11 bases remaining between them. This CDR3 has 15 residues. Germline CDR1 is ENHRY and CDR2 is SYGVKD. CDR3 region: CAISDEGGPYNEQFF. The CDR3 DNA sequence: TGTGCCATCAGTGACGAGGGGGGCCCCTACAATGAGCAGTTCTTC.

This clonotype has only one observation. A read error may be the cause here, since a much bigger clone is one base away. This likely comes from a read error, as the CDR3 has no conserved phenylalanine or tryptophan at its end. The chain's CDR3 is CASSQSVAAGQDNEQFL. The CDR3 DNA reads as TGTGCCAGCAGCCAATCGGTTGCGGCAGGGCAGGACAATGAGCAGTTCTTG. The chain carries TRBV16 and TRBJ2-1; a weak D match, TRBD1 (5 bases). V was clipped by 0 bases and J by 5 bases, with 17 bases between them. The CDR3 contains 17 residues. Germline CDR1 is KGHSY and CDR2 is FQNENV.

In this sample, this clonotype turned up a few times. The CDR3 protein is CASSQTSGGYLKTQYF. The CDR3, as DNA: TGCGCCAGCAGCCAAACTAGCGGGGGTTACTTAAAGACCCAGTACTTC. The chain uses TRBV4-1 and TRBJ2-5, with TRBD2 identical over 11 bases. The germline CDR1 and CDR2 sequences are MGHRA and YSYEKL. The CDR3 has 16 residues. V shed 2 bases and J 6 bases; nucleotides not matched to a gene: 8.

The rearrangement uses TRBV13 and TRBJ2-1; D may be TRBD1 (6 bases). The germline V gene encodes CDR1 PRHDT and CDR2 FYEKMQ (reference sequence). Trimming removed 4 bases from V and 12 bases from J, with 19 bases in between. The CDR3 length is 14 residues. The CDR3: CASSSYYSTRGQFF. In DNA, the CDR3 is TGTGCCAGCAGCTCCTACTACTCCACCAGGGGGCAGTTCTTC.

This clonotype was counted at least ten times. CDR3 DNA: TGTGCCAGCAGCCATAAGAACACTGAAGCTTTCTTT. Translating it yields CASSHKNTEAFF. V is TRBV7-6 and J is TRBJ1-1; D is undetermined. V shed 5 bases and J shed 1 base, with 5 bases lying between them. The CDR3 consists of 12 residues. Germline CDR1 and CDR2: SGHVS and FNYEAQ.

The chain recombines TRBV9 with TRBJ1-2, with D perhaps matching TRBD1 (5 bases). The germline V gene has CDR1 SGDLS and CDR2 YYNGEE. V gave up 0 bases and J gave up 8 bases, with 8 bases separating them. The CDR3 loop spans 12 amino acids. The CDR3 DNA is TGTGCCAGCAGCGTAGATCCAGGGGGCTACACCTTC. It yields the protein CASSVDPGGYTF.

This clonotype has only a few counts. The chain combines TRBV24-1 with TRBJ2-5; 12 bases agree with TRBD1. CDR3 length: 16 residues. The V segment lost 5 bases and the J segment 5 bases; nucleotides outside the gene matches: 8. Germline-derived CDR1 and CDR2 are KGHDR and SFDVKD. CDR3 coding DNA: TGTGCCACCAGTGGCTCCGGGACAGGGGGCCGGGAGACCCAGTACTTC. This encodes CATSGSGTGGRETQYF.

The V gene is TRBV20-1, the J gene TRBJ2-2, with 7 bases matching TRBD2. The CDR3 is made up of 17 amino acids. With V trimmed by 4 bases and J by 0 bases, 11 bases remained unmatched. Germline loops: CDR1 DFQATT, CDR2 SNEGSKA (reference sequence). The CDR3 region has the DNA TGCAGTGCTAACCAAAAGACTAGCTTGGCGAACACCGGGGAGCTGTTTTTT. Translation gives CSANQKTSLANTGELFF.

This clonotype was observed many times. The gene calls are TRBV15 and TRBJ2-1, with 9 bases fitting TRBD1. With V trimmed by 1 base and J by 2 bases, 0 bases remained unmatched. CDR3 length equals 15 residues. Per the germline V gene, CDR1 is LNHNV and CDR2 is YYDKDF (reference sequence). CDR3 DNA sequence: TGTGCCACCAGCAGAGGGACAGGGGCCTACAATGAGCAGTTCTTC. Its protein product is CATSRGTGAYNEQFF.

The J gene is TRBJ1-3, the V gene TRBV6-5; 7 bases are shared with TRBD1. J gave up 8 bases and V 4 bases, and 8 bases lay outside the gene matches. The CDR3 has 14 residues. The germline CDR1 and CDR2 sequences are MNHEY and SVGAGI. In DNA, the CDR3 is TGTGCCAGCAGTTGGACAGGAGGTTTGGACACCATATATTTT. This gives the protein CASSWTGGLDTIYF.

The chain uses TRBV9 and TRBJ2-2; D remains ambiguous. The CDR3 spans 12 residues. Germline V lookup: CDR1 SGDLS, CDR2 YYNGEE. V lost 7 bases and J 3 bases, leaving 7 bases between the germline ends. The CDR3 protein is CASLDDTGELFF. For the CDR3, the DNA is TGTGCCAGCCTGGACGACACCGGGGAGCTGTTTTTT. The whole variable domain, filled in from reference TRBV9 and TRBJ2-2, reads DSGVTQTPKHLITATGQRVTLRCSPRSGDLSVYWYQQSLDQGLQFLIQYYNGEERAKGNILERFSAQQFPDLHSELNLSSLELGDSALYFCASLDDTGELFFGEGSRLTVL.

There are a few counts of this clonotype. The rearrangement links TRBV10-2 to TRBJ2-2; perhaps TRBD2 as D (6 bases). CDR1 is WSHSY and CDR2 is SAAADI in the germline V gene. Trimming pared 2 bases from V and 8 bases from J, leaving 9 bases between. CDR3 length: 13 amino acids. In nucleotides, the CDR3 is TGCGCCAGCAGTGAGGGAGGGGTTGGGGAGCTGTTTTTT. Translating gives CASSEGGVGELFF.

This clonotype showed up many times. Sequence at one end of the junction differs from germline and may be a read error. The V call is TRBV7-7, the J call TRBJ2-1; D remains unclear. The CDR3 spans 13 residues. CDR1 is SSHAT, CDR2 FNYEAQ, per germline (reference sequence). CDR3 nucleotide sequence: TGTGCTAGCAGTCGTACGGTGGGGAATGAGCAGTTCTTC. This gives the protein CASSRTVGNEQFF.

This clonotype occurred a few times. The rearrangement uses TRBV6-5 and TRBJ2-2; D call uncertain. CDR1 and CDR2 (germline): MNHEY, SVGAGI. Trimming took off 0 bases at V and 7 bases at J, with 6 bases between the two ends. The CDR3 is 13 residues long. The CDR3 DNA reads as TGTGCCAGCAGTTACTCATACGGCGGGGAGCTGTTTTTT. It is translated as CASSYSYGGELFF.